This TCR beta chain originates from a study of blood T cells in healthy people across ages. The ends were cut back, 4 bases at V and 6 bases at J, with 21 bases in the middle. CDR1 and CDR2 (germline): MNHNS, SASEGT. The CDR3 contains 17 residues. Using a J-beta primer mix together with a sample-barcoded 5' primer, a second PCR was run for roughly 6 to 12 cycles. TCRdb independently ran MiXCR on the 5' RACE reads; one entry per CDR3 protein. The sample contains about 1.4 million distinct CDR3 sequences, approximately 59% of which appear only once. Samples had at least 6.5 million PBMCs isolated from them.

This receptor was taken from a man aged 18 to 29 in good health. Sequencing input: blood. This chain uses TRBV6-1 with TRBJ2-2; tentative D call: TRBD1 (5 bases). The CDR3 sequence is CASSANYDRRVPGELFF. The CDR3 nucleotides read TGTGCCAGCAGTGCCAACTACGACAGAAGAGTTCCCGGGGAGCTGTTTTTT.